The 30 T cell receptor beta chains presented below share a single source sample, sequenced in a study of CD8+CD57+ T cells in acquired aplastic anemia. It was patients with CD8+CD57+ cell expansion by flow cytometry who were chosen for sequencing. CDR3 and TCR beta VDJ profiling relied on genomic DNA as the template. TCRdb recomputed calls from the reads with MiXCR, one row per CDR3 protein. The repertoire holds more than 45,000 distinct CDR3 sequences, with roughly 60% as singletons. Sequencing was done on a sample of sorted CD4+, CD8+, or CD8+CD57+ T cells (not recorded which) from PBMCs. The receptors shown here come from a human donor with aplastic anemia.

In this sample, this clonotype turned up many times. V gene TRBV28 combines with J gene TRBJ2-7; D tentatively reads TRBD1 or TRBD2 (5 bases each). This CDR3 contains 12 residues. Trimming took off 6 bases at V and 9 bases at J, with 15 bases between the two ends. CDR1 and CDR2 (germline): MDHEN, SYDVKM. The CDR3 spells CASRGEREGQYV. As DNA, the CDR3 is TGTGCCAGCAGGGGGGAACGAGAGGGGCAGTACGTC.

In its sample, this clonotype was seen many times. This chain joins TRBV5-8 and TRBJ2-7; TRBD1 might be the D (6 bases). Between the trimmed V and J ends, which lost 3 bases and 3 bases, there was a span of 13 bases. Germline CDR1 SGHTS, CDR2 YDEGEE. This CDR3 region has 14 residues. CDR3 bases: TGTGCCAGCAGCTACAGGGCTGTTTACTACGAGCAGTACTTC. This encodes CASSYRAVYYEQYF.

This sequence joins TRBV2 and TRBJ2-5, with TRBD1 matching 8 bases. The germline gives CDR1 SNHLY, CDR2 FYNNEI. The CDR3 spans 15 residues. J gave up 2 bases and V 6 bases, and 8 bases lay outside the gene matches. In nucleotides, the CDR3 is TGTGCCAGCAGCGTCCAGGGGGCAGGGCAAGAGACCCAGTACTTC. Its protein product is CASSVQGAGQETQYF. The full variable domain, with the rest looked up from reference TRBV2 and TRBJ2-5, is EPEVTQTPSHQVTQMGQEVILRCVPISNHLYFYWYRQILGQKVEFLVSFYNNEISEKSEIFDDQFSVERPDGSNFTLKIRSTKLEDSAMYFCASSVQGAGQETQYFGPGTRLLVL.

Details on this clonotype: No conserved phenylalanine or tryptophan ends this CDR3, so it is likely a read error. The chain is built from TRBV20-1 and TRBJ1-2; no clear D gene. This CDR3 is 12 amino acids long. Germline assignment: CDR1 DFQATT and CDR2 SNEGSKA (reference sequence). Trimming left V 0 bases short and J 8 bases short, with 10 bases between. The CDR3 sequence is CSARDGVRGYTL. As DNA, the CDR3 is TGCAGTGCTAGAGATGGGGTGAGGGGCTACACCCTC.

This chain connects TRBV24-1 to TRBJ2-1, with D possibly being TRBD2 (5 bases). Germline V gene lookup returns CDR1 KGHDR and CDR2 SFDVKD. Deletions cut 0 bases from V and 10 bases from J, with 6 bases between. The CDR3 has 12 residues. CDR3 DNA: TGTGCCACCAGTGATTTGACGGGGGAGCAGTTCTTC. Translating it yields CATSDLTGEQFF.

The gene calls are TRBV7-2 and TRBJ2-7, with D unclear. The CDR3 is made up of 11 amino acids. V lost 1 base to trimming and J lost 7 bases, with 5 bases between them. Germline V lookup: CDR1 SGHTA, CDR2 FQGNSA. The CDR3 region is CASSLEVEQYF. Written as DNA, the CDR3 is TGTGCCAGCAGCTTAGAGGTTGAGCAGTACTTC.

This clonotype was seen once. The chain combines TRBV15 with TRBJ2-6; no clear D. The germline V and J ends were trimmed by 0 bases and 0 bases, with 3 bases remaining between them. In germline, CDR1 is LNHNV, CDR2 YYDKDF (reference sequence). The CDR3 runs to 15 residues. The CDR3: CATSRDHSGANVLTF. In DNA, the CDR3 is TGTGCCACCAGCAGAGATCACTCTGGGGCCAACGTCCTGACTTTC.

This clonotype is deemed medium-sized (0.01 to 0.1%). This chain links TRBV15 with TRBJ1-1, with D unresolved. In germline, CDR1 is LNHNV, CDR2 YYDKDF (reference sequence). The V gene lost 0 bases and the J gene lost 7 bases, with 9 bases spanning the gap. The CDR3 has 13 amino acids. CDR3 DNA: TGTGCCACCAGCAGAGATCGTATAGGTGAAGCTTTCTTT. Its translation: CATSRDRIGEAFF. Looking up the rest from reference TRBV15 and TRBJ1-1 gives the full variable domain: DAMVIQNPRYQVTQFGKPVTLSCSQTLNHNVMYWYQQKSSQAPKLLFHYYDKDFNNEADTPDNFQSRRPNTSFCFLDIRSPGLGDTAMYLCATSRDRIGEAFFGQGTRLTVV.

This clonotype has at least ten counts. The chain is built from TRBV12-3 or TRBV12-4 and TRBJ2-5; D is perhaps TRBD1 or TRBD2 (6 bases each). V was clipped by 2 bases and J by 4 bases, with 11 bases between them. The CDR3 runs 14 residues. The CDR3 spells CASSLSGGGETQYF. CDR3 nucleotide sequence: TGTGCCAGCAGTTTATCAGGAGGGGGAGAGACCCAGTACTTC.

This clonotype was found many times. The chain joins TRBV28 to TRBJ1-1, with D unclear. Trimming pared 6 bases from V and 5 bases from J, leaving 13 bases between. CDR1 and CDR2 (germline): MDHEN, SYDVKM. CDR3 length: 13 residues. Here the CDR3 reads CASSPYELTEAFF. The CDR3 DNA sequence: TGTGCCAGCAGCCCTTACGAGTTGACTGAAGCTTTCTTT.

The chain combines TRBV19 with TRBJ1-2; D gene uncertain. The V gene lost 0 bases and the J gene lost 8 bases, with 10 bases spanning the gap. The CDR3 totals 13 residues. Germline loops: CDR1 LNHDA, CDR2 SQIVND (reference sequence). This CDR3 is CASSIDHGGGYTF. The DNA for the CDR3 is TGTGCCAGTAGTATAGACCACGGCGGCGGCTACACCTTC.

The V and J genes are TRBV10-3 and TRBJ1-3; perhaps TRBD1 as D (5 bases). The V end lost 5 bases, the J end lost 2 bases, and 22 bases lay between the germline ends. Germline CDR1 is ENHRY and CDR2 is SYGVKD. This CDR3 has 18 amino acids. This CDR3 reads CAISYGVTGAVAGNTIYF. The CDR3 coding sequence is TGTGCCATCAGTTACGGGGTCACCGGGGCCGTGGCTGGAAACACCATATATTTT.

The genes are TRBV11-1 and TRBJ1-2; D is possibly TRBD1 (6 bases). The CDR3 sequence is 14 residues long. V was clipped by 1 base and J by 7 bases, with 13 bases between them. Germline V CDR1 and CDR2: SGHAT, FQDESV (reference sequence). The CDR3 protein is CASSLDRATTGYTF. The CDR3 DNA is TGTGCCAGCAGCTTAGACAGGGCAACGACTGGCTACACCTTC.

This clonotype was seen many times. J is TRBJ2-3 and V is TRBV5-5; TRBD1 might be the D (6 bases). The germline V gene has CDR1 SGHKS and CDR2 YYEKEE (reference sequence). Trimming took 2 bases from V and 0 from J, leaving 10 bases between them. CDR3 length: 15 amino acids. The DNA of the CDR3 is TGTGCCAGCAGCTTAGGGCAGGGGAGCACAGATACGCAGTATTTT. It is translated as CASSLGQGSTDTQYF.

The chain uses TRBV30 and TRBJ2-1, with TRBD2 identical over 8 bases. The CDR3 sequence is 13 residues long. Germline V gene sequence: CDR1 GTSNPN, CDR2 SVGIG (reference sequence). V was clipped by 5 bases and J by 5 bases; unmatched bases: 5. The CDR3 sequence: CAWSTGGDNEQFF. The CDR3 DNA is TGTGCCTGGTCCACCGGGGGGGACAATGAGCAGTTCTTC.

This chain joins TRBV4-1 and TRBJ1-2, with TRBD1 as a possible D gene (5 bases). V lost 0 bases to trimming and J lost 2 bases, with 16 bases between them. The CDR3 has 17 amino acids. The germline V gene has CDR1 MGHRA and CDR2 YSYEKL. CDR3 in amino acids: CASSQDWALGQNYGYTF. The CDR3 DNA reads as TGCGCCAGCAGCCAAGATTGGGCTCTCGGACAAAACTATGGCTACACCTTC.

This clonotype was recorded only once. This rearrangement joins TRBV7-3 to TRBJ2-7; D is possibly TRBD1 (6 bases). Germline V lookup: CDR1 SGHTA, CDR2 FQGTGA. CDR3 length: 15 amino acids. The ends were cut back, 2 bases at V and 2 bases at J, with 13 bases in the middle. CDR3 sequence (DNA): TGTGCCAGCAGCTTAGGGGCAGGGGCCACCTACGAGCAGTACTTC. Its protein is CASSLGAGATYEQYF.

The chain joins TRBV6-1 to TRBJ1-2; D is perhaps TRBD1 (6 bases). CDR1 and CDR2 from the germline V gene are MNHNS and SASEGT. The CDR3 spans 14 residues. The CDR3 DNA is TGTGGCACCTACTACGAACAGGGTTTGAATGGCTACACCTTC. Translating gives CGTYYEQGLNGYTF.

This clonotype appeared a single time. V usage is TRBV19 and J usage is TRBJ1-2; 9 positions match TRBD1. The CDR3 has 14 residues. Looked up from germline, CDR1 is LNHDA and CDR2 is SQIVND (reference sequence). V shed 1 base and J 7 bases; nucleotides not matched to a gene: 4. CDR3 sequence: CASSIGTGESGYTF. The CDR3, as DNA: TGTGCCAGTAGTATAGGGACAGGGGAATCTGGCTACACCTTC.

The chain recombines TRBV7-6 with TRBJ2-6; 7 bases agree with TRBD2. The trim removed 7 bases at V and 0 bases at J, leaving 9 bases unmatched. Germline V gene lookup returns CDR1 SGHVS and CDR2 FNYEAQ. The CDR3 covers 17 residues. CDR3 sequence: CASTLGRVPSGANVLTF. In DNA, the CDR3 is TGTGCCAGCACCCTAGGGAGGGTCCCCTCTGGGGCCAACGTCCTGACTTTC.

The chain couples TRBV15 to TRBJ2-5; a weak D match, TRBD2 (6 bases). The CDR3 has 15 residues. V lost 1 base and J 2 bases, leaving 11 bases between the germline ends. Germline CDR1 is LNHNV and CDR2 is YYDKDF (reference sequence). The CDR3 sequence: CATSRGGSGQETQYF. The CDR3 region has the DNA TGTGCCACCAGCAGAGGCGGCAGCGGGCAAGAGACCCAGTACTTC.

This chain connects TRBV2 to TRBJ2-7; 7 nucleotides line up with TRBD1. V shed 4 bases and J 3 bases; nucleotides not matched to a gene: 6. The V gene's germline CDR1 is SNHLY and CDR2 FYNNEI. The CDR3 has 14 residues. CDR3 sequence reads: CASSAWDSSYEQYF. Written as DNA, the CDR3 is TGTGCCAGCAGTGCCTGGGACAGCAGCTACGAGCAGTACTTC.

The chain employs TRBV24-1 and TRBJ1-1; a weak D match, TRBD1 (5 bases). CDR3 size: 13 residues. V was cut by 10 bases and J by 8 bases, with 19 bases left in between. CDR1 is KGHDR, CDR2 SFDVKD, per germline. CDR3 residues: CATARTGTFEAFF. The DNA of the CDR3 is TGTGCCACGGCCAGGACCGGGACTTTCGAAGCTTTCTTT.

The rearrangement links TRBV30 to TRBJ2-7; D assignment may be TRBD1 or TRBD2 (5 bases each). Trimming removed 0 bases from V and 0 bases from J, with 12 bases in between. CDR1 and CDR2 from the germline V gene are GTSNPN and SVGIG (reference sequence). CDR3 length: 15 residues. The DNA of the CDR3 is TGTGCCTGGAGTGTACGAGGGGCTAGCTCCTACGAGCAGTACTTC. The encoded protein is CAWSVRGASSYEQYF.

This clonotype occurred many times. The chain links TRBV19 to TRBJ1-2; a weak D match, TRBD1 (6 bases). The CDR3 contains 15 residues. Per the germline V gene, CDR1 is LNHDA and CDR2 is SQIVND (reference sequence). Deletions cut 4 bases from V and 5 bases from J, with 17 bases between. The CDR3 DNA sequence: TGTGCCAGTAGTAGAGAAACAGGGTTGCGGTATGGCTACACCTTC. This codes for CASSRETGLRYGYTF.

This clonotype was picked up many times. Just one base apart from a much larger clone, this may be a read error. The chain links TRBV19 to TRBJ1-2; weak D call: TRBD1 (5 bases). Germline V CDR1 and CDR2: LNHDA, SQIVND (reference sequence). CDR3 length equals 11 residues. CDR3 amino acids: CASRTEDGCTF. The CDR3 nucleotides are TGTGCCAGTAGGACAGAGGATGGCTGCACCTTC.

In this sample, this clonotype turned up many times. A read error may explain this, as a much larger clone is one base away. The CDR3 DNA reads TGTGTCAGTTGGACAGGGACGGCTGGGGAGACCCAGTACTTC. Its translation: CVSWTGTAGETQYF. The J gene is TRBJ2-5, the V gene TRBV19; 8 bases are a match to TRBD1. Germline-derived CDR1 and CDR2 are LNHDA and SQIVND (reference sequence). This CDR3 comprises 14 residues.

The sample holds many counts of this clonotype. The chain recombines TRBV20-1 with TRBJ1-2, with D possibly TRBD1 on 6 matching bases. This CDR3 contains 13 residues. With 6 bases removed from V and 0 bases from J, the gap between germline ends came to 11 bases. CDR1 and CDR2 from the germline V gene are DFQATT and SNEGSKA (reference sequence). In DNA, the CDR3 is TGCAGTGCCCCGTGGACAGCTAACTATGGCTACACCTTC. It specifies CSAPWTANYGYTF.

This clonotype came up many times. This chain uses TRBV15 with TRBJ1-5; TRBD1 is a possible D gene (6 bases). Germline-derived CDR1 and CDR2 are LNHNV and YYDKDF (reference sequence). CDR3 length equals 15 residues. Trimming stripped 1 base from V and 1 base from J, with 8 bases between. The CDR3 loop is CATSRAGGSNQPQHF. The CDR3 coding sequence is TGTGCCACCAGCAGAGCTGGGGGCAGCAATCAGCCCCAGCATTTT.

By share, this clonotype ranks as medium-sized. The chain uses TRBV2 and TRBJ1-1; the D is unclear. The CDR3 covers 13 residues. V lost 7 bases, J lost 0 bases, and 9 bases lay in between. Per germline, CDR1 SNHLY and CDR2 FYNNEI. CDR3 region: CASKRFMNTEAFF. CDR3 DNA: TGTGCCAGCAAGAGGTTTATGAACACTGAAGCTTTCTTT.